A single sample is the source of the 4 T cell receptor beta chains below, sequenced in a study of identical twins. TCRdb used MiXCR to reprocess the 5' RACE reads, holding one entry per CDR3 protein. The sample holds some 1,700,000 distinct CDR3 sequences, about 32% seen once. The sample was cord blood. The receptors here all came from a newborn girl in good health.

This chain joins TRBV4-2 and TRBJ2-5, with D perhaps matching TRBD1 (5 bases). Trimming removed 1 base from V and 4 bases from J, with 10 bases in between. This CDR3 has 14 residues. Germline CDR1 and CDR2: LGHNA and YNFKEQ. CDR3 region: CASSQGLQGETQYF. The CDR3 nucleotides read TGTGCCAGCAGCCAAGGTCTCCAGGGAGAGACCCAGTACTTC.

The CDR3: CASSELAGQNNEQYF. DNA of the CDR3: TGTGCCAGCAGCGAGCTAGCGGGGCAAAACAATGAGCAGTACTTC. The chain uses TRBV28 and TRBJ2-5; 9 nucleotides line up with TRBD2. Germline CDR1 and CDR2: MDHEN and SYDVKM. The CDR3 is 15 amino acids. The V segment lost 6 bases and the J segment 11 bases; nucleotides outside the gene matches: 16.

CDR3 in amino acids: CAISDATLGRSTDTQYF. The CDR3 DNA is TGTGCCATCAGTGACGCGACCCTCGGACGTAGCACAGATACGCAGTATTTT. V usage is TRBV10-3 and J usage is TRBJ2-3; no firm D call. CDR3 length equals 17 residues. Germline loops: CDR1 ENHRY, CDR2 SYGVKD. V was shortened by 3 bases and J by 0 bases, with 16 bases between the two germline ends.

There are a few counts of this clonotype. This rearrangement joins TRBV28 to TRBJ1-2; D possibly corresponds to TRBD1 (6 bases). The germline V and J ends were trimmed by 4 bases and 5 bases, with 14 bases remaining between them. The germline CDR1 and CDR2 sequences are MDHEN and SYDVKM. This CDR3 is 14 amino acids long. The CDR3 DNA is TGTGCCAGCAGTTCGGGGGGGCGCCCATATGGCTACACCTTC. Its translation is CASSSGGRPYGYTF.